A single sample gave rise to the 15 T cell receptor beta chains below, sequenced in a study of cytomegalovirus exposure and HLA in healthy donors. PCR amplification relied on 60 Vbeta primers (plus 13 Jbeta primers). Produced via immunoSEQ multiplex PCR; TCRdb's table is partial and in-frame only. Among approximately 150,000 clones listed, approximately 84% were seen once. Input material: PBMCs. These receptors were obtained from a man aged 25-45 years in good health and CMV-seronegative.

The CDR3 region is CASSSIGLAGGNEQFF. CDR3 DNA: TGTGCCAGCAGCTCGATCGGGCTAGCGGGAGGGAATGAGCAGTTCTTC. The rearrangement joins TRBV5-4 to TRBJ2-1, with 12 bases that match TRBD2. Per germline, CDR1 SGHNT and CDR2 YYREEE (reference sequence). Trimming removed 3 bases from V and 7 bases from J; junction bases left unmatched: 8. This CDR3 contains 16 residues.

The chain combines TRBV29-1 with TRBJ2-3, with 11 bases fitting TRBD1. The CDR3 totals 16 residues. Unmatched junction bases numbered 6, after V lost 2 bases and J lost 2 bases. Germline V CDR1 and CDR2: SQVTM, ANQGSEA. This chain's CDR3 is CSVETGTGGHTDTQYF. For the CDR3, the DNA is TGCAGCGTTGAAACAGGGACAGGGGGGCACACAGATACGCAGTATTTT.

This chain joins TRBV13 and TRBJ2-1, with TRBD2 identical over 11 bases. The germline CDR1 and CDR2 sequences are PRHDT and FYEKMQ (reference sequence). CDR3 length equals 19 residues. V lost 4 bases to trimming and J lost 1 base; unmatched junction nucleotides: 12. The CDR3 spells CASSSKGLAGAESYNEQFF. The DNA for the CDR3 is TGTGCCAGCAGCTCCAAAGGACTAGCGGGCGCGGAGTCCTACAATGAGCAGTTCTTC.

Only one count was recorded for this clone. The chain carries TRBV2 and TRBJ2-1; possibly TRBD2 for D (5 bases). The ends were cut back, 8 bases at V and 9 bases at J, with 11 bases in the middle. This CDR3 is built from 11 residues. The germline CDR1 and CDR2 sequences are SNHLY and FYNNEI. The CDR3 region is CASWLAVEQFF. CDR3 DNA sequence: TGTGCCAGCTGGCTAGCTGTTGAGCAGTTCTTC.

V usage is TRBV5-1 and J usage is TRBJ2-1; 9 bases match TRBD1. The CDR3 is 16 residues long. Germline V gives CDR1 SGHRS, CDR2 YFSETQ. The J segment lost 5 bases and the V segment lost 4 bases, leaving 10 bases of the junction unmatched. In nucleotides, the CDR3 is TGCGCCAGCAGCCCATTCGGACAGGGGACCAACAATGAGCAGTTCTTC. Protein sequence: CASSPFGQGTNNEQFF.

CDR3 DNA sequence: TGTGCCAGCAGTTTAACAGGGGAAGCCTATGGCTACACCTTC. Its translation is CASSLTGEAYGYTF. This chain uses TRBV27 with TRBJ1-2; 7 bases are shared with TRBD1. This CDR3 spans 14 amino acids. CDR1 and CDR2 (germline): MNHEY, SMNVEV (reference sequence). V lost 2 bases and J lost 4; bases outside the gene matches: 4.

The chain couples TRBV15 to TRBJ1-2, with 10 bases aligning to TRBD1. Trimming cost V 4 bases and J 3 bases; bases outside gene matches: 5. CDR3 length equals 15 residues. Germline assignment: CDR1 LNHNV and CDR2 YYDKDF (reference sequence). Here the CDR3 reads CATSTGDRGDYGYTF. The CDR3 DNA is TGTGCCACCAGCACGGGGGACAGGGGAGACTATGGCTACACCTTC. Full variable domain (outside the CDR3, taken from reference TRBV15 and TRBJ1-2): DAMVIQNPRYQVTQFGKPVTLSCSQTLNHNVMYWYQQKSSQAPKLLFHYYDKDFNNEADTPDNFQSRRPNTSFCFLDIRSPGLGDTAMYLCATSTGDRGDYGYTFGSGTRLTVV.

The DNA for the CDR3 is TGTGCTAGTGGTTTGGCCTCTTCAAAGACTAGCGGGAGTTCCCCCGGGAACAATGAGCAGTTCTTC. Protein sequence: CASGLASSKTSGSSPGNNEQFF. This chain links TRBV12-5 with TRBJ2-1; 12 bases line up with TRBD2. The CDR3 has 22 residues. V was clipped by 1 base and J by 5 bases; unmatched bases: 21. Germline V gene data show CDR1 as LGHNT and CDR2 as FRNRAP.

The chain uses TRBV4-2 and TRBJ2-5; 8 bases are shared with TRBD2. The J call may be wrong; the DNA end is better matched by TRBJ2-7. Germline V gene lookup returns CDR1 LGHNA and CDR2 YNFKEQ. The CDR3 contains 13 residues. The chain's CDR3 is CASSYSGNYEQYF. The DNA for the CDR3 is TGTGCCAGCAGCTATAGCGGGAACTACGAGCAGTACTTC.

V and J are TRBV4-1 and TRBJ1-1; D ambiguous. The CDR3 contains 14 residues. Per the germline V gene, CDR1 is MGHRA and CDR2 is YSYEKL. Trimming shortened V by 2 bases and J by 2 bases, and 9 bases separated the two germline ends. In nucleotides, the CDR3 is TGCGCCAGCAGCCAACGACGGGATAACACTGAAGCTTTCTTT. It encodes CASSQRRDNTEAFF.

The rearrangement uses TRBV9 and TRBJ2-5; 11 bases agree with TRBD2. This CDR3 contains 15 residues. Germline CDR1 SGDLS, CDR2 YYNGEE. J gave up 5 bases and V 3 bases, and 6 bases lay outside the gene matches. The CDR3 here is CASSGGLAGTETQYF. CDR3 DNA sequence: TGTGCCAGCAGCGGTGGACTAGCGGGCACGGAGACCCAGTACTTC.

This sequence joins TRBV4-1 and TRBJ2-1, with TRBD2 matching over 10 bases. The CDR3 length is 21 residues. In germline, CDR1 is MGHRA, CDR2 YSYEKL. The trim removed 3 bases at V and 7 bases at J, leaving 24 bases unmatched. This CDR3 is CASSHPPRDSNRLAGENEQFF. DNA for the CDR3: TGCGCCAGCAGCCACCCACCTCGAGACTCGAATAGACTAGCGGGTGAGAATGAGCAGTTCTTC.

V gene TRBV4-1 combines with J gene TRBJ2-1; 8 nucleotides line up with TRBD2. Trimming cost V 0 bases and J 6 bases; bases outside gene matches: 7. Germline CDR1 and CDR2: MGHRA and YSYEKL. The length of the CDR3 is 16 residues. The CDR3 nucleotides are TGCGCCAGCAGCCAAGATTACGGGGGGGCTCTCAATGAGCAGTTCTTC. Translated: CASSQDYGGALNEQFF.

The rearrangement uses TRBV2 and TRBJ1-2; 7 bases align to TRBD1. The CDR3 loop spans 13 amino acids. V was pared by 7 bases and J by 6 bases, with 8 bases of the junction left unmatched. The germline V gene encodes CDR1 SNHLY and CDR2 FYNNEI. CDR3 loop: CASIGGAEDGYTF. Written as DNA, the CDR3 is TGTGCCAGCATAGGGGGCGCAGAGGATGGCTACACCTTC. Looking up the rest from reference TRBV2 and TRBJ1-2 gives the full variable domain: EPEVTQTPSHQVTQMGQEVILRCVPISNHLYFYWYRQILGQKVEFLVSFYNNEISEKSEIFDDQFSVERPDGSNFTLKIRSTKLEDSAMYFCASIGGAEDGYTFGSGTRLTVV.

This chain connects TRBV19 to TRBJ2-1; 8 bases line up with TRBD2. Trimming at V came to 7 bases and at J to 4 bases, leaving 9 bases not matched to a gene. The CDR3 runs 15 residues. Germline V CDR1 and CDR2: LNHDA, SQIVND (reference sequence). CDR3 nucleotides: TGTGCCAGTAATCCCGGGAGGGTCAAATACAATGAGCAGTTCTTC. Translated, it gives CASNPGRVKYNEQFF.